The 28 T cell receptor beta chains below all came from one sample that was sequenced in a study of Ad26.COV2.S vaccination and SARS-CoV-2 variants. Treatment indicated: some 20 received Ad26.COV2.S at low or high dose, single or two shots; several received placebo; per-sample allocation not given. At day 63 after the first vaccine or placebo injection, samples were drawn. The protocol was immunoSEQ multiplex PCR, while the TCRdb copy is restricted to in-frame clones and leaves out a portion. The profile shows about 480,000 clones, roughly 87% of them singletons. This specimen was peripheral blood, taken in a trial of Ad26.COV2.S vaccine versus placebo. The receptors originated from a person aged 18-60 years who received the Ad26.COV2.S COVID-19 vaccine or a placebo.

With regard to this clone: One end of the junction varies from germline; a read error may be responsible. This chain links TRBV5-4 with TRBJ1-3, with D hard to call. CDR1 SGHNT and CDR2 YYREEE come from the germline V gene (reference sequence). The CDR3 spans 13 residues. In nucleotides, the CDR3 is TGTGCCAGCAGCACCAGACCACTACCCCCCCTCGTTTTT. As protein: CASSTRPLPPLVF.

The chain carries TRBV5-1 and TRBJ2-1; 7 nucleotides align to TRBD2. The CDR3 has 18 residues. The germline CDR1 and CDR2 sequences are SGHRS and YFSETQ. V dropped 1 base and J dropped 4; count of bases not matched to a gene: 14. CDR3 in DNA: TGCGCCAGCAGCTTGAGGAGCGGGACTACTCGTCCTTACAATGAGCAGTTCTTC. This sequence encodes CASSLRSGTTRPYNEQFF.

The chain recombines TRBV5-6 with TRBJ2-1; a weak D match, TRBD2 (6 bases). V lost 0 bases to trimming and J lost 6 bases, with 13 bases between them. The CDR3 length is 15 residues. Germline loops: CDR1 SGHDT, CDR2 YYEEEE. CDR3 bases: TGTGCCAGCAGCTTGGGACTAGTCCGTCGCAATGAGCAGTTCTTC. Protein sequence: CASSLGLVRRNEQFF.

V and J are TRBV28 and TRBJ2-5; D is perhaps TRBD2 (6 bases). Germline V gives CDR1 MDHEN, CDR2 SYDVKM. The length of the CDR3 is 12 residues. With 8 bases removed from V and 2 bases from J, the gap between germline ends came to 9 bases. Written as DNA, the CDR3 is TGTGCCAGCGGGGGAGGTCAAGAGACCCAGTACTTC. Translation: CASGGGQETQYF.

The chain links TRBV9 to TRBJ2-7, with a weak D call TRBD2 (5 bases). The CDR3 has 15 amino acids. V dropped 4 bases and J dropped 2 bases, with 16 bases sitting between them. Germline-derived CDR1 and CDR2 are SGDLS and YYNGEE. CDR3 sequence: CASSPGPGRAYEQYF. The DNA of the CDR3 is TGTGCCAGCAGCCCCGGACCCGGGCGGGCCTACGAGCAGTACTTC.

The CDR3 nucleotides read TGTGCCAGCCGCAGGGAAGGCAATCAGCCCCAGCATTTT. This translates into CASRREGNQPQHF. The chain is built from TRBV10-3 and TRBJ1-5, with a weak D call TRBD1 (5 bases). This CDR3 region has 13 residues. V was trimmed by 10 bases and J by 2 bases, leaving 12 bases between them. Germline V gene data show CDR1 as ENHRY and CDR2 as SYGVKD.

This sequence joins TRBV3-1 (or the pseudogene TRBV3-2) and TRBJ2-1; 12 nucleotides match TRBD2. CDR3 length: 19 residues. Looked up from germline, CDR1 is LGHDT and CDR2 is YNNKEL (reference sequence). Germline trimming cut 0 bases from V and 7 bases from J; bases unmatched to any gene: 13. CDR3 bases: TGTGCCAGCAGCCAAGATCGGCTAGCGGGAGGGGTCGGTTTGAATGAGCAGTTCTTC. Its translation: CASSQDRLAGGVGLNEQFF.

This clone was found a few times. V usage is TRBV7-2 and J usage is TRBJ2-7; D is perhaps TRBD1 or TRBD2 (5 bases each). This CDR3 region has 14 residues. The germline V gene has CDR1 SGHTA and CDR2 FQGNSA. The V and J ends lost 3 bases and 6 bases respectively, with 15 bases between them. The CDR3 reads CASSFYQRGGEQYF. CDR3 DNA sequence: TGTGCCAGCAGCTTTTACCAACGGGGCGGCGAGCAGTACTTC.

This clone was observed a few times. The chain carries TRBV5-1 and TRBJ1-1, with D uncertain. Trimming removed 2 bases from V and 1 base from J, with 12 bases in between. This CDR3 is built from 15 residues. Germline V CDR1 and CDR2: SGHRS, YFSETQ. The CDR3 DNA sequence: TGCGCCAGCAGCTTTGGAACGGATCCGAACACTGAAGCTTTCTTT. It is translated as CASSFGTDPNTEAFF.

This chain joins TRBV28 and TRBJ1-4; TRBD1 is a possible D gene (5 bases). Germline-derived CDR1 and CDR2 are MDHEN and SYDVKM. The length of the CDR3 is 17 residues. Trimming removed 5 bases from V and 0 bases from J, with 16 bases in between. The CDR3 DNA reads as TGTGCCAGCAGTCGGTTCGGGGGTGGTGCAACTAATGAAAAACTGTTTTTT. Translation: CASSRFGGGATNEKLFF.

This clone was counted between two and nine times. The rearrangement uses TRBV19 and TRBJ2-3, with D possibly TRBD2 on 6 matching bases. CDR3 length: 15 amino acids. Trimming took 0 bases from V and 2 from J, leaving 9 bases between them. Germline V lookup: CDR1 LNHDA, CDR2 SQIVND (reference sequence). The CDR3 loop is CASSIDSGYTDTQYF. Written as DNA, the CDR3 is TGTGCCAGTAGTATAGATAGCGGCTACACAGATACGCAGTATTTT. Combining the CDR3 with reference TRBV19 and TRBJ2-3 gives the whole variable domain DGGITQSPKYLFRKEGQNVTLSCEQNLNHDAMYWYRQDPGQGLRLIYYSQIVNDFQKGDIAEGYSVSREKKESFPLTVTSAQKNPTAFYLCASSIDSGYTDTQYFGPGTRLTVL.

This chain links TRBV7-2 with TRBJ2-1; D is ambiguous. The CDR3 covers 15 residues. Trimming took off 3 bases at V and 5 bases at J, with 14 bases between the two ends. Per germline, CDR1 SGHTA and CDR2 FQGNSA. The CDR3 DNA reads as TGTGCCAGCAGCTTGTCGCGTAGTGGCCACAATGAGCAGTTCTTC. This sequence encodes CASSLSRSGHNEQFF.

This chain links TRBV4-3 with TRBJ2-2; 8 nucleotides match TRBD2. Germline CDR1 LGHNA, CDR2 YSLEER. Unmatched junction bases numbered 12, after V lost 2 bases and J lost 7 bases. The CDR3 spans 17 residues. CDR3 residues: CASSQLRSGSLGGELFF. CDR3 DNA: TGCGCCAGCAGCCAACTCAGGAGCGGGAGCTTGGGCGGGGAGCTGTTTTTT.

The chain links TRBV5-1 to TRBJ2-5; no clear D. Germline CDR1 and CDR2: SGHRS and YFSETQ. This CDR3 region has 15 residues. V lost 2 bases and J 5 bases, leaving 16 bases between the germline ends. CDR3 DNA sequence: TGCGCCAGCAGCTTTGGGTTGGGTTGGATCGAGACCCAGTACTTC. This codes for CASSFGLGWIETQYF.

The CDR3 coding sequence is TGCGCCAGCAGCCAAGGCGGACTAGCGGGTACCGGGGAGCTGTTTTTT. As protein: CASSQGGLAGTGELFF. The J gene is TRBJ2-2, the V gene TRBV4-1; 11 positions match TRBD2. Germline-derived CDR1 and CDR2 are MGHRA and YSYEKL. After removal of 1 base from V and 5 bases from J, the junction contained 3 bases not matched to a gene. The length of the CDR3 is 16 residues.

The CDR3 DNA sequence: TGTGCCTGGAGTTTCCAGGGCGAGCAGTACTTC. Translation: CAWSFQGEQYF. The chain carries TRBV30 and TRBJ2-7, with D perhaps matching TRBD1 (5 bases). V was pared by 2 bases and J by 6 bases, with 8 bases between. From germline, CDR1 is GTSNPN and CDR2 SVGIG (reference sequence). There are 11 residues in the CDR3.

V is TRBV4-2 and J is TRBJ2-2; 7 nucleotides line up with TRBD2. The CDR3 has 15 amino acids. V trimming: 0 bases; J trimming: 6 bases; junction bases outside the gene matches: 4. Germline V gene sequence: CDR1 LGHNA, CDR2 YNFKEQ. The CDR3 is CASSQDIAGAGELFF. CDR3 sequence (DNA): TGTGCCAGCAGCCAAGATATCGCGGGAGCCGGGGAGCTGTTTTTT.

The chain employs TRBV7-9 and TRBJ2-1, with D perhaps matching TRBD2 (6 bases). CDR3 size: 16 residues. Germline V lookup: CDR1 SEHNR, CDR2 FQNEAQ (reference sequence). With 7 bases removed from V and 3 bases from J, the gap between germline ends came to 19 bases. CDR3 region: CASTPGHAGSYNEQFF. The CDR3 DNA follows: TGTGCCAGCACCCCGGGGCACGCGGGGAGCTACAATGAGCAGTTCTTC.

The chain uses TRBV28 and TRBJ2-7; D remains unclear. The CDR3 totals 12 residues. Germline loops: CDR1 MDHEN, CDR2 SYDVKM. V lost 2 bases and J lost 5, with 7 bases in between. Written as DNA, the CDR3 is TGTGCCAGCAGTTTAGGTGGGGACGAGCAGTACTTC. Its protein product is CASSLGGDEQYF.

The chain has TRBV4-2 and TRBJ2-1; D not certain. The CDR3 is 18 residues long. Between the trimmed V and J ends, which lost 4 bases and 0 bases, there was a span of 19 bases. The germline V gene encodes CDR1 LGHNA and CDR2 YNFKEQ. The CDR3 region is CASSPRVEALSSYNEQFF. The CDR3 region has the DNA TGTGCCAGCAGCCCCCGGGTGGAAGCGTTAAGCTCCTACAATGAGCAGTTCTTC.

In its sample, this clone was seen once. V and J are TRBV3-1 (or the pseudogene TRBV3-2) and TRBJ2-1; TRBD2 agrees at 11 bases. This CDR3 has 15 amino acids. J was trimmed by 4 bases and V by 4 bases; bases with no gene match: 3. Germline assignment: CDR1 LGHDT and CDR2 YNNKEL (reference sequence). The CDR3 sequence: CASSLAGGPYNEQFF. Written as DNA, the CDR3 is TGTGCCAGCAGCCTAGCGGGAGGGCCTTACAATGAGCAGTTCTTC.

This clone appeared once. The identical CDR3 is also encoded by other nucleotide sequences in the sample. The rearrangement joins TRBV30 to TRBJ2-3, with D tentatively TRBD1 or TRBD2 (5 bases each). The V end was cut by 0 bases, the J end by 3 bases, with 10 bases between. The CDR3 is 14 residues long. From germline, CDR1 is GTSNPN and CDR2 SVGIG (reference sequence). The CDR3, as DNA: TGTGCCTGGAGTGTAGATGGGGGAACAGATACGCAGTATTTT. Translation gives CAWSVDGGTDTQYF.

In DNA, the CDR3 is TGTGCCAGCAGCTTATTAGCGGGAGGGCCCGGCAACGAGCAGTACTTC. Translation gives CASSLLAGGPGNEQYF. V and J are TRBV11-1 and TRBJ2-7, with TRBD2 identical over 11 bases. CDR3 length: 16 residues. In germline, CDR1 is SGHAT, CDR2 FQDESV (reference sequence). V lost 2 bases and J lost 5; bases outside the gene matches: 8.

The CDR3 bases are TGTGCCAGTACCCACCTTACCGGGACTAGCGCAGTCGGGGAGCTGTTTTTT. Protein sequence: CASTHLTGTSAVGELFF. The chain employs TRBV19 and TRBJ2-2; 10 positions agree with TRBD2. The length of the CDR3 is 17 residues. The junction had 15 bases not matched to a gene; V was cut back by 7 bases and J by 7 bases. Germline loops: CDR1 LNHDA, CDR2 SQIVND (reference sequence).

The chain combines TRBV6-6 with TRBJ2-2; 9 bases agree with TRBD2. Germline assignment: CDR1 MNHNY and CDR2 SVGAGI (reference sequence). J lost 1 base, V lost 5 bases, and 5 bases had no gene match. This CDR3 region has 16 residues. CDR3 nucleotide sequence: TGTGCCAGCAGTCGTTCAGCGGGAGGGAACACCGGGGAGCTGTTTTTT. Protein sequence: CASSRSAGGNTGELFF.

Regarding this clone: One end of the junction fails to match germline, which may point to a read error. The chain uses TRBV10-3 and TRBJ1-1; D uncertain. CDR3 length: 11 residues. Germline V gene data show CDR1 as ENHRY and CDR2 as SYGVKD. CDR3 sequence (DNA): TGTGCCATCAGGGAGTTTACTGAAGCTTTCTTT. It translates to CAIREFTEAFF.

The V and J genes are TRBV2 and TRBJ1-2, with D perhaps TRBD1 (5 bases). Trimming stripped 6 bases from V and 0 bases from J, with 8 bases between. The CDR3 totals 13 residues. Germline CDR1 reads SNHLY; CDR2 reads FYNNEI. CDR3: CASRTDANYGYTF. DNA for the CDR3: TGTGCCAGCAGGACAGATGCTAACTATGGCTACACCTTC.

Written as DNA, the CDR3 is TGTGCCAGCAGCCAACGGACCGGGACAGGGTACTACGAGCAGTACTTC. Amino acid sequence: CASSQRTGTGYYEQYF. The chain couples TRBV14 to TRBJ2-7; 9 bases map to TRBD1. The CDR3 is 16 residues long. The germline CDR1 and CDR2 sequences are SGHDN and FVKESK. Trimming removed 2 bases from V and 3 bases from J; junction bases left unmatched: 8.